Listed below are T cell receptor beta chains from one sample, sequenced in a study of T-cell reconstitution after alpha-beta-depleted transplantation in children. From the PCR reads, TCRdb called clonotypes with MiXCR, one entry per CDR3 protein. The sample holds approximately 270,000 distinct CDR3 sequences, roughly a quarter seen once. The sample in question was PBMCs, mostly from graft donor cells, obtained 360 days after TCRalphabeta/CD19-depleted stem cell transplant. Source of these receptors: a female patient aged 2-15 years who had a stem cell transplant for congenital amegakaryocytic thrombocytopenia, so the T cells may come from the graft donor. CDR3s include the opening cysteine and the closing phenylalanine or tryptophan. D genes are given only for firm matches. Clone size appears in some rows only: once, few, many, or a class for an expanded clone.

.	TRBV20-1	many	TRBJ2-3	CSAWSQFTDTQYF	TGCAGTGCGTGGTCTCAGTTCACAGATACGCAGTATTTT
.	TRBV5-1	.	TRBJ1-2	CASSLEYRGASYGYTF	TGCGCCAGCAGCTTGGAGTATAGGGGGGCCTCCTATGGCTACACCTTC
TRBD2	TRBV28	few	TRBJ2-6	CASSPLVGELGGSGANVLTF	TGTGCCAGCAGTCCCTTGGTCGGAGAGCTGGGGGGGTCTGGGGCCAACGTCCTGACTTTC
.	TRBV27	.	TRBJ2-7	CASSPTIHPYEQYF	TGTGCCAGCAGTCCTACTATACACCCATACGAGCAGTACTTC
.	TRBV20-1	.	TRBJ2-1	CSARDPATYNEQFF	TGCAGTGCTAGAGATCCAGCCACCTACAATGAGCAGTTCTTC
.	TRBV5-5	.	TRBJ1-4	CASSLARHSTNEKLFF	TGTGCCAGCAGCTTGGCACGGCACTCAACTAATGAAAAACTGTTTTTT
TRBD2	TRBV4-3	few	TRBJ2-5	CASSQDRLAGDGGGETQYF	TGCGCCAGCAGCCAAGACAGACTAGCGGGAGACGGAGGTGGAGAGACCCAGTACTTC
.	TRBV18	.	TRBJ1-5	CASSGVGGREPQHF	TGTGCCAGCTCCGGAGTCGGGGGGAGGGAGCCCCAGCATTTT
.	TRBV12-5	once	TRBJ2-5	CASGTDEDFSETQYF	TGTGCTAGTGGTACAGACGAAGACTTCTCAGAGACCCAGTACTTC
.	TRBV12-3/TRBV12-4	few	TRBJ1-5	CASSFGGAQPQHF	TGTGCCAGCAGTTTTGGGGGAGCTCAGCCCCAGCATTTT
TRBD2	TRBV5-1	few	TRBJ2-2	CASSLEGLAGDGELFF	TGCGCCAGCAGCTTGGAGGGACTAGCGGGAGACGGGGAGCTGTTTTTT
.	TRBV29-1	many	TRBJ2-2	CSVVGIRGSGELFF	TGCAGCGTTGTAGGTATCCGAGGATCCGGGGAGCTGTTTTTT
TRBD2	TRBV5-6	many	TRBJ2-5	CASSLKAFTSGQETQYF	TGTGCCAGCAGCTTGAAGGCCTTTACTAGCGGACAAGAGACCCAGTACTTC
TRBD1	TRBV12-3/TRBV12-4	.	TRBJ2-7	CASSDQGGTGDYEQYF	TGTGCCAGCAGCGACCAGGGAGGGACAGGGGACTACGAGCAGTACTTC
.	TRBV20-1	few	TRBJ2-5	CSAKRSGTSMETQYF	TGCAGTGCCAAAAGATCCGGGACATCCATGGAGACCCAGTACTTC
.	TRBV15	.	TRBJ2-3	CATSLRAVYTDTQYF	TGTGCCACCAGCCTCAGGGCGGTCTACACAGATACGCAGTATTTT
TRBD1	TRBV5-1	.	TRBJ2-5	CASSYRDRARETQYF	TGCGCCAGCAGCTACCGGGACAGGGCCCGGGAGACCCAGTACTTC
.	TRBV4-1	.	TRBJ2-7	CASSQEPTGTYEQYF	TGCGCCAGCAGCCAAGAACCGACAGGAACCTACGAGCAGTACTTC
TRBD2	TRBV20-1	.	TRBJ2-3	CSARFSGGITDTQYF	TGCAGTGCTAGATTTTCGGGAGGTATTACAGATACGCAGTATTTT
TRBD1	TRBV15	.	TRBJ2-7	CATSNPGTDYEQYF	TGTGCCACCAGCAACCCCGGGACAGACTACGAGCAGTACTTC
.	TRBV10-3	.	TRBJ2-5	CATSGTPNRGETQYF	TGTGCCACCTCCGGGACGCCAAACCGGGGGGAGACCCAGTACTTC
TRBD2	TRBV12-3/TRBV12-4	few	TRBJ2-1	CASTFWGRAGGEQFF	TGTGCCAGCACTTTCTGGGGGCGAGCGGGAGGAGAGCAGTTCTTC
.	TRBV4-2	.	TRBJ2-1	CASSQDTAFSSREQFF	TGTGCCAGCAGCCAAGATACTGCTTTTAGCTCTCGGGAGCAGTTCTTC
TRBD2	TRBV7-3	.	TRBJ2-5	CASSLSSGLAGETQYF	TGTGCCAGCAGCTTAAGTTCGGGACTAGCGGGAGAGACCCAGTACTTC
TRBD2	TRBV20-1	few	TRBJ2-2	CSARSGLGYFTGELFF	TGCAGTGCTAGATCGGGACTAGGATATTTCACCGGGGAGCTGTTTTTT
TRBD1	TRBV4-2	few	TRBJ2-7	CASSQDQDRNSYEQYF	TGTGCCAGCAGCCAAGATCAGGACAGGAACTCCTACGAGCAGTACTTC
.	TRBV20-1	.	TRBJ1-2	CSARVPGSYGYTF	TGCAGTGCTAGGGTCCCGGGCAGTTATGGCTACACCTTC